This T cell receptor beta chain originates from a study of shared clonotypes between healthy human individuals. Here immunoSEQ multiplex PCR was the method, and the copy in TCRdb shows in-frame clones only, minus some. The sample holds millions of clones, 93% seen once. This CDR3 spans 19 amino acids. CDR1 is SGHRS and CDR2 is YFSETQ in the germline V gene. The V gene lost 4 bases and the J gene lost 2 bases, with 22 bases spanning the gap. This clonotype was sampled from a man in his late teens or twenties in good health. Some clones in this sample may be carry-over from other donors' samples. V is TRBV5-1 and J is TRBJ2-6; possible D gene TRBD1, 6 bases. The sequencing sample was made of naive CD4+ T cells from PBMCs. Stated subset: CD45RA+ positively selected. The CDR3 DNA reads TGCGCCAGCAGCCCTTCTGGACAGCCCCATGGGGCTGGGGCCAACGTCCTGACTTTC. Translated, it gives CASSPSGQPHGAGANVLTF. Full variable domain (outside the CDR3, taken from reference TRBV5-1 and TRBJ2-6): KAGVTQTPRYLIKTRGQQVTLSCSPISGHRSVSWYQQTPGQGLQFLFEYFSETQRNKGNFPGRFSGRQFSNSRSEMNVSTLELGDSALYLCASSPSGQPHGAGANVLTFGAGSRLTVL.